This T cell receptor (beta chain) is drawn from a study of shared clonotypes between healthy human individuals. Study-level points and caveats: The naive CD4 repertoires of four donors were compared, and 5% to 6.5% of clonotypes were shared.

Assay: immunoSEQ multiplex PCR; the TCRdb copy retains only in-frame clones and omits some. The table includes about 990,000 clones, around 82% detected once. Worth noting for this clone: Its antigen is not known.

The V end lost 0 bases, the J end lost 1 base, and 9 bases lay between the germline ends. The CDR3 has 15 residues. The germline V gene has CDR1 MNHNS and CDR2 SASEGT. The specimen sequenced was memory CD4+ T cells from PBMCs. Noted subset: CD45RA-negative fraction. This chain links TRBV6-1 with TRBJ1-1; D gene ambiguous. The TCR was taken from a man younger than 35 in good health. Some clones in this sample may be carry-over from other donors' samples. CDR3 loop: CASSEARGRNTEAFF. As DNA, the CDR3 is TGTGCCAGCAGTGAAGCGCGAGGGAGGAACACTGAAGCTTTCTTT.